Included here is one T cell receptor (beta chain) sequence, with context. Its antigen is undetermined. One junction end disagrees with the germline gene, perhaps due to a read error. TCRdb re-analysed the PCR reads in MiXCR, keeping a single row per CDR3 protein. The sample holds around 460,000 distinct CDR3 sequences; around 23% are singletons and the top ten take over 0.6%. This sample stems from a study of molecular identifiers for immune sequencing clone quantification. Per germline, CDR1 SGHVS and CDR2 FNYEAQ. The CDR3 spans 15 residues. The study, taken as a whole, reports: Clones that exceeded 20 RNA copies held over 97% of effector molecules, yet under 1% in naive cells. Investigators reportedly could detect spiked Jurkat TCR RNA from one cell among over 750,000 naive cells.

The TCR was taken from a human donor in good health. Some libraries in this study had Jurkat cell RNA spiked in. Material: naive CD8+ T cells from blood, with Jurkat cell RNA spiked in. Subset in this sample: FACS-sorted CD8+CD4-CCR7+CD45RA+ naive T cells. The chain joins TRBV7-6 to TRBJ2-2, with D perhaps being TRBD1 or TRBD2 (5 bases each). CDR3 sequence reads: CASSQGAANTGELSF. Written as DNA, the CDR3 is TGTGCCAGCAGCCAGGGTGCGGCGAACACCGGGGAGCTGTCTTTT.